The present T cell receptor beta chain was sequenced within a study of T cell responses to AZD1222 COVID-19 vaccine. Overall study results and limits: Reports say nearly half of spike-specific TCRs go after unmutated variant regions.

Trimming took 1 base from V and 2 from J, leaving 9 bases between them. Germline CDR1 GTSNPN, CDR2 SVGIG (reference sequence). The CDR3 runs 14 residues. Repertoires were generated with immunoSEQ multiplex PCR, while TCRdb's copy carries only in-frame clones and drops some. This table holds 130,000 or so clones, more than 85% found once. A word on this clone: Its antigen is currently unknown.

This material consisted of peripheral blood, taken 28 days after the second AZD1222 dose. The J gene is TRBJ1-5, the V gene TRBV30; D remains ambiguous. The sequence was obtained from an adult who received the AZD1222 COVID-19 vaccine. The CDR3 sequence is CAWSADGGNQPQHF. In nucleotides, the CDR3 is TGTGCCTGGAGTGCGGACGGGGGCAATCAGCCCCAGCATTTT.